This passage covers 9 T cell receptor beta chains from one sample sequenced in a study of blood T cell repertoires in COVID-19. Assay used: immunoSEQ multiplex PCR; TCRdb lists only in-frame clones, some missing. The table has 200,000 to 250,000 clones, approximately 80% seen once. The source material was PBMCs or T cells enriched from blood (not recorded which). Source of these receptors: a man aged 40-49 years who had recovered from COVID-19.

In this sample, this clone turned up a few times. This chain joins TRBV18 and TRBJ1-3, with unresolved D. The CDR3 is made up of 15 amino acids. In germline, CDR1 is KGHSH, CDR2 LQKENI. V lost 1 base, J lost 2 bases, and 9 bases lay in between. This CDR3 reads CASSPQSGAGNTIYF. The CDR3 coding sequence is TGTGCCAGCTCACCACAGTCGGGAGCTGGAAACACCATATATTTT.

V usage is TRBV27 and J usage is TRBJ2-2, with D possibly being TRBD1 (6 bases). The V and J ends lost 5 bases and 0 bases respectively, with 19 bases between them. There are 18 residues in the CDR3. Germline V gene sequence: CDR1 MNHEY, CDR2 SMNVEV (reference sequence). Written as DNA, the CDR3 is TGTGCCAGCAGTCCACAAAAATACCGGACAGCGAACACCGGGGAGCTGTTTTTT. Residues: CASSPQKYRTANTGELFF.

The chain combines TRBV5-6 with TRBJ1-1; TRBD1 agrees at 9 bases. The CDR3 runs 15 residues. V lost 5 bases, J lost 0 bases, and 5 bases stayed unmatched. Looked up from germline, CDR1 is SGHDT and CDR2 is YYEEEE. The CDR3 spells CASRGGTGLNTEAFF. CDR3 nucleotides: TGTGCCAGCAGGGGCGGGACAGGGTTGAACACTGAAGCTTTCTTT.

The rearrangement joins TRBV2 to TRBJ2-1; D might be TRBD2 (5 bases). CDR3 size: 16 residues. V shed 1 base and J shed 4 bases, with 14 bases lying between them. Germline V CDR1 and CDR2: SNHLY, FYNNEI. The CDR3 nucleotides are TGTGCCAGCAGTGAAGGTTCGGACTTAACTTACAATGAGCAGTTCTTC. Translation: CASSEGSDLTYNEQFF.

This chain connects TRBV5-4 to TRBJ2-1; possible D gene TRBD2, 5 bases. Per the germline V gene, CDR1 is SGHNT and CDR2 is YYREEE (reference sequence). V was clipped by 4 bases and J by 2 bases, with 13 bases between them. This CDR3 has 15 residues. The CDR3 DNA sequence: TGTGCCAGCAGCATGCTAGCCGCTGCCTACAATGAGCAGTTCTTC. Amino acid sequence: CASSMLAAAYNEQFF. The variable domain in full, completed from reference TRBV5-4 and TRBJ2-1, reads ETGVTQSPTHLIKTRGQQVTLRCSSQSGHNTVSWYQQALGQGPQFIFQYYREEENGRGNFPPRFSGLQFPNYSSELNVNALELDDSALYLCASSMLAAAYNEQFFGPGTRLTVL.

The chain uses TRBV9 and TRBJ2-5; TRBD1 matches 7 bases. The V segment lost 4 bases and the J segment 5 bases; nucleotides outside the gene matches: 14. CDR1 is SGDLS, CDR2 YYNGEE, per germline. The CDR3 covers 16 residues. CDR3 nucleotide sequence: TGTGCCAGCAGCCCTTGGGACAGTGGGGCCGGTGAGACCCAGTACTTC. Its translation is CASSPWDSGAGETQYF.

This chain links TRBV7-6 with TRBJ1-2, with D possibly being TRBD1 (6 bases). The CDR3 has 15 amino acids. V lost 4 bases, J lost 7 bases, and 19 bases lay in between. Germline V gene sequence: CDR1 SGHVS, CDR2 FNYEAQ. The CDR3 region is CASSSHSSNRVGYTF. The CDR3 DNA sequence: TGTGCCAGCAGCTCCCACTCCTCAAACAGGGTTGGCTACACCTTC. Using reference TRBV7-6 and TRBJ1-2 for the parts outside the CDR3, the full variable domain is GAGVSQSPRYKVTKRGQDVALRCDPISGHVSLYWYRQALGQGPEFLTYFNYEAQQDKSGLPNDRFSAERPEGSISTLTIQRTEQRDSAMYRCASSSHSSNRVGYTFGSGTRLTVV.

This clone was detected only once. The chain links TRBV30 to TRBJ1-1; a possible D gene is TRBD1 (5 bases). This CDR3 is 16 amino acids long. The V end was cut by 1 base, the J end by 0 bases, with 15 bases between. CDR1 is GTSNPN, CDR2 SVGIG, per germline (reference sequence). The CDR3 loop reads CAWSGVGRGMNTEAFF. The CDR3 coding sequence is TGTGCCTGGAGTGGAGTGGGGCGAGGAATGAACACTGAAGCTTTCTTT.

CDR3 amino acids: CASSSSQDLNEKLFF. The CDR3 nucleotides read TGTGCCAGCAGCTCTTCACAGGATCTTAATGAAAAACTGTTTTTT. J is TRBJ1-4 and V is TRBV7-9, with TRBD1 as a possible D gene (5 bases). CDR1 and CDR2 from the germline V gene are SEHNR and FQNEAQ (reference sequence). V shed 4 bases and J shed 4 bases, with 13 bases lying between them. CDR3 length: 15 amino acids.